The 23 T cell receptor beta chains given below trace back to one sample, sequenced in a study of PD-1 blockade in mismatch repair-deficient tumors. Clones were sequenced by immunoSEQ multiplex PCR, and TCRdb holds only the in-frame ones, with some missing. The sample carries around 100,000 clones, roughly 80% recorded once. This specimen was peripheral blood, taken about 60 weeks after starting pembrolizumab. All receptors derive from an adult with mismatch repair-deficient cancer.

The genes are TRBV2 and TRBJ2-1; a weak D match, TRBD2 (6 bases). This CDR3 region has 14 residues. Trimming pared 5 bases from V and 0 bases from J, leaving 8 bases between. Germline V gene data show CDR1 as SNHLY and CDR2 as FYNNEI. DNA for the CDR3: TGTGCCAGCAGTCTAGCGAGCTCCTACAATGAGCAGTTCTTC. This translates into CASSLASSYNEQFF. Combining the CDR3 with reference TRBV2 and TRBJ2-1 gives the whole variable domain EPEVTQTPSHQVTQMGQEVILRCVPISNHLYFYWYRQILGQKVEFLVSFYNNEISEKSEIFDDQFSVERPDGSNFTLKIRSTKLEDSAMYFCASSLASSYNEQFFGPGTRLTVL.

The rearrangement links TRBV4-1 to TRBJ2-7, with 7 bases matching TRBD1. Germline V gene data show CDR1 as MGHRA and CDR2 as YSYEKL. This CDR3 comprises 15 residues. V gave up 0 bases and J gave up 0 bases; unmatched junction bases: 2. The CDR3 DNA follows: TGCGCCAGCAGCCAAGAACAGGGGACCTCCTACGAGCAGTACTTC. This codes for CASSQEQGTSYEQYF.

This chain uses TRBV4-3 with TRBJ2-2; unclear D gene. Trimming cost V 3 bases and J 4 bases, with 6 bases left between them. The CDR3 loop spans 13 amino acids. CDR1 and CDR2 (germline): LGHNA, YSLEER. The CDR3 here is CASSQRVTGELFF. CDR3 sequence (DNA): TGCGCCAGCAGCCAGCGCGTCACCGGGGAGCTGTTTTTT.

V is TRBV1 and J is TRBJ2-7; the table's D call of TRBD2 was not tested on the DNA. TRBV1 represents a pseudogene. This CDR3 is built from 16 residues. The CDR3 DNA reads as TGCACCAGCAGCCAAGGGGGACTAGCGGGGGCCTACGAGCAGTACTTC. Translating gives CTSSQGGLAGAYEQYF.

CDR3 coding DNA: TGTGCCAGCAGTGCCCCCCGACAAAACTGGGAAAAACTGTTTTTT. It is translated as CASSAPRQNWEKLFF. The V gene is TRBV6-5, the J gene TRBJ1-4; no clear D. The CDR3 is 15 amino acids. Trimming removed 5 bases at V and 8 bases at J, with 18 bases between. The germline gives CDR1 MNHEY, CDR2 SVGAGI.

The rearrangement links TRBV7-2 to TRBJ1-1; possible D gene TRBD1, 6 bases. Trimming cost V 4 bases and J 4 bases, with 13 bases left between them. This CDR3 is built from 14 residues. Germline V gene sequence: CDR1 SGHTA, CDR2 FQGNSA. The CDR3 bases are TGTGCCAGCAGCTCGCAAGGGGGTGCCACTGAAGCTTTCTTT. Encoded protein: CASSSQGGATEAFF.

The rearrangement links TRBV15 to TRBJ1-4, with D possibly being TRBD1 (5 bases). Germline-derived CDR1 and CDR2 are LNHNV and YYDKDF (reference sequence). The CDR3 is 17 residues long. Trimming stripped 2 bases from V and 3 bases from J, with 16 bases between. This CDR3 reads CATSRYGDARPNEKLFF. Written as DNA, the CDR3 is TGTGCCACCAGCAGATACGGGGACGCGCGACCTAATGAAAAACTGTTTTTT.

This CDR3 is CASSPTPGSIQGEQYF. CDR3 nucleotide sequence: TGTGCCAGTAGTCCCACTCCAGGGAGTATTCAGGGCGAGCAGTACTTC. The rearrangement joins TRBV19 to TRBJ2-7; D possibly matches TRBD1 or TRBD2 (5 bases each). Looked up from germline, CDR1 is LNHDA and CDR2 is SQIVND (reference sequence). There are 16 residues in the CDR3. V was clipped by 5 bases and J by 6 bases, with 23 bases between them.

CDR3 in DNA: TGTGCCAGCAGTTTGGCGGGACAGAACTATGGCTACACCTTC. Amino acid sequence: CASSLAGQNYGYTF. The chain recombines TRBV27 with TRBJ1-2; TRBD1 aligns across 7 bases. Trimming removed 3 bases from V and 2 bases from J; junction bases left unmatched: 3. CDR3 length: 14 residues. Looked up from germline, CDR1 is MNHEY and CDR2 is SMNVEV (reference sequence).

V gene TRBV19 combines with J gene TRBJ1-3; D perhaps matches TRBD1 (5 bases). This CDR3 spans 20 amino acids. V gave up 5 bases and J gave up 0 bases, with 26 bases separating them. The V gene's germline CDR1 is LNHDA and CDR2 SQIVND (reference sequence). The CDR3 nucleotides are TGTGCCAGTAGTCCTCTTCAGGGTCTAAGGTCTTTGTACTCTGGAAACACCATATATTTT. Its protein is CASSPLQGLRSLYSGNTIYF.

The V and J genes are TRBV27 and TRBJ2-5; either TRBD1 or TRBD2 may supply D (5 bases each). The CDR3 contains 14 residues. Germline V gene data show CDR1 as MNHEY and CDR2 as SMNVEV (reference sequence). V lost 5 bases and J 5 bases, leaving 15 bases between the germline ends. CDR3 coding DNA: TGTGCCAGCAGTCGGGACGGGCGGGTCGAGACCCAGTACTTC. Its protein product is CASSRDGRVETQYF.

The table lists this clone with many counts. The chain carries TRBV19 and TRBJ2-7; maybe TRBD2 (6 bases). The CDR3 runs to 14 residues. Trimming shortened V by 4 bases and J by 3 bases, and 13 bases separated the two germline ends. CDR1 LNHDA and CDR2 SQIVND come from the germline V gene (reference sequence). CDR3 residues: CASSTPGLHYEQYF. CDR3 coding DNA: TGTGCCAGTAGTACGCCGGGACTTCACTACGAGCAGTACTTC.

The chain links TRBV10-3 to TRBJ2-1, with 13 bases identical to TRBD2. This CDR3 comprises 20 residues. Germline lookup yields CDR1 ENHRY and CDR2 SYGVKD. Losses at the gene ends were 0 bases for V and 0 bases for J; bases not matched to a gene: 8. The CDR3: CAISESSGTSGESSYNEQFF. In DNA form, the CDR3 reads TGTGCCATCAGTGAGTCGAGCGGGACTAGCGGGGAAAGCTCCTACAATGAGCAGTTCTTC.

CDR3 sequence reads: CASSQRALGGGSYEQYF. The CDR3 DNA sequence: TGTGCCAGCAGTCAAAGGGCCTTGGGTGGGGGGTCCTACGAGCAGTACTTC. The chain recombines TRBV27 with TRBJ2-7; D is possibly TRBD2 (6 bases). This CDR3 is 17 amino acids long. Deletions cut 5 bases from V and 1 base from J, with 21 bases between. The V gene's germline CDR1 is MNHEY and CDR2 SMNVEV (reference sequence).

The chain recombines TRBV30 with TRBJ1-3, with a weak D call TRBD1 (6 bases). This CDR3 comprises 14 residues. V gave up 2 bases and J gave up 3 bases, with 11 bases separating them. CDR1 and CDR2 from the germline V gene are GTSNPN and SVGIG (reference sequence). CDR3 coding DNA: TGTGCCTGGAGTACCGGACAGATTGGAAACACCATATATTTT. It is translated as CAWSTGQIGNTIYF. The full variable domain, rest sourced from reference TRBV30 and TRBJ1-3, is SQTIHQWPATLVQPVGSPLSLECTVEGTSNPNLYWYRQAAGRGLQLLFYSVGIGQISSEVPQNLSASRPQDRQFILSSKKLLLSDSGFYLCAWSTGQIGNTIYFGEGSWLTVV.

The genes are TRBV6-5 and TRBJ1-2; D not certain. The ends were cut back, 6 bases at V and 8 bases at J, with 10 bases in the middle. Germline V gives CDR1 MNHEY, CDR2 SVGAGI. This CDR3 has 11 amino acids. CDR3 DNA sequence: TGTGCCAGCAGCCCCCTTGAGGGCTACACCTTC. This translates into CASSPLEGYTF.

The chain carries TRBV5-1 and TRBJ2-5; perhaps TRBD2 as D (6 bases). The CDR3 consists of 13 residues. Per germline, CDR1 SGHRS and CDR2 YFSETQ. The germline V and J ends were trimmed by 4 bases and 0 bases, with 7 bases remaining between them. CDR3 protein: CASSRDYQETQYF. The CDR3 bases are TGCGCCAGCAGCCGGGACTACCAAGAGACCCAGTACTTC.

The V call is TRBV9, the J call TRBJ2-3, with 13 bases aligning to TRBD2. The V gene end was trimmed by 1 base and the J gene end by 4 bases; junction bases not matched to a gene: 12. CDR1 SGDLS and CDR2 YYNGEE come from the germline V gene. The CDR3 spans 19 residues. CDR3 amino acids: CASSVSNQPGLAGPDTQYF. In DNA form, the CDR3 reads TGTGCCAGCAGCGTATCGAACCAACCGGGACTAGCGGGACCAGATACGCAGTATTTT.

The chain links TRBV18 to TRBJ2-3; a possible D gene is TRBD2 (5 bases). V lost 3 bases and J 0 bases, leaving 10 bases between the germline ends. Germline loops: CDR1 KGHSH, CDR2 LQKENI. This CDR3 has 15 residues. The CDR3 bases are TGTGCCAGCTCACCCCGAGCGGCTAGCACAGATACGCAGTATTTT. Its translation is CASSPRAASTDTQYF. Looking up the rest from reference TRBV18 and TRBJ2-3 gives the full variable domain: NAGVMQNPRHLVRRRGQEARLRCSPMKGHSHVYWYRQLPEEGLKFMVYLQKENIIDESGMPKERFSAEFPKEGPSILRIQQVVRGDSAAYFCASSPRAASTDTQYFGPGTRLTVL.

The chain couples TRBV5-6 to TRBJ2-5, with D possibly matching TRBD2 (6 bases). The CDR3 runs 14 residues. V shed 0 bases and J shed 4 bases, with 10 bases lying between them. Looked up from germline, CDR1 is SGHDT and CDR2 is YYEEEE. The chain's CDR3 is CASSLAFGGETQYF. The CDR3 DNA is TGTGCCAGCAGCTTGGCCTTCGGGGGAGAGACCCAGTACTTC.

This chain joins TRBV7-3 and TRBJ2-3; possibly TRBD2 for D (6 bases). Germline-derived CDR1 and CDR2 are SGHTA and FQGTGA. Trimming pared 5 bases from V and 6 bases from J, leaving 18 bases between. The CDR3 contains 15 residues. CDR3 region: CASSHSGGAGDTQYF. DNA for the CDR3: TGTGCCAGCAGCCACTCCGGTGGGGCGGGGGATACGCAGTATTTT.

The chain uses TRBV15 and TRBJ2-7; weak D call: TRBD1 (6 bases). Trimming removed 0 bases from V and 7 bases from J, with 16 bases in between. The CDR3 contains 15 residues. CDR1 and CDR2 from the germline V gene are LNHNV and YYDKDF (reference sequence). CDR3 residues: CATSRDLGASREQYF. The CDR3 DNA follows: TGTGCCACCAGCAGAGATCTGGGGGCAAGTAGGGAGCAGTACTTC.

The chain employs TRBV5-1 and TRBJ1-1; D perhaps matches TRBD1 (5 bases). The germline gives CDR1 SGHRS, CDR2 YFSETQ. This CDR3 region has 14 residues. V gave up 4 bases and J gave up 2 bases, with 12 bases separating them. The CDR3 DNA reads as TGCGCCAGCAGCGTGGGGACGGTAAACACTGAAGCTTTCTTT. Amino acid sequence: CASSVGTVNTEAFF.